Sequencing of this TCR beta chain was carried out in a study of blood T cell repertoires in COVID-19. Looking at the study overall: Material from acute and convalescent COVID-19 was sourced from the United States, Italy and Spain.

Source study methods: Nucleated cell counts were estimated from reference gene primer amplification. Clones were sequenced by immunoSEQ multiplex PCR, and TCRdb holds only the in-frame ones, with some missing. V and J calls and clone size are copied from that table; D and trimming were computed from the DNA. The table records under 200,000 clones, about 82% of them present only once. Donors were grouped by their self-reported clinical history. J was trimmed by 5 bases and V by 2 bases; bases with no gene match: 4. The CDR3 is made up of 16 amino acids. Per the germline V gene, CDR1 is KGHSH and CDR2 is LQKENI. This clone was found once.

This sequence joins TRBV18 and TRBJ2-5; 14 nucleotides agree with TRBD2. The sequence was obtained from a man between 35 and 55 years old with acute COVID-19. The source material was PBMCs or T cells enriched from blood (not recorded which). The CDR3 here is CASSPGTSGSGETQYF. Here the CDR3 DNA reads TGTGCCAGCTCACCAGGGACTAGCGGGAGCGGGGAGACCCAGTACTTC.